This section outlines one T cell receptor (beta chain) sequence together with its context. The data derive from a study of blood T cell repertoires in COVID-19. Here immunoSEQ multiplex PCR was the method, and the copy in TCRdb shows in-frame clones only, minus some. The sample yields under 200,000 clones, 65% to 85% seen once. The germline CDR1 and CDR2 sequences are LNHDA and SQIVND (reference sequence). The CDR3 has 15 amino acids. Unmatched junction bases numbered 6, after V lost 0 bases and J lost 4 bases. Input material: PBMCs or T cells enriched from blood (not recorded which). The TCR sequence derives from a woman aged 45-60 years in a cohort exposed to, infected with or recovered from COVID-19 (not recorded which). The chain uses TRBV19 and TRBJ2-7; 7 positions agree with TRBD1. CDR3 sequence reads: CASSIDMGQRYEQYF. CDR3 sequence (DNA): TGTGCCAGTAGTATAGATATGGGACAGCGTTACGAGCAGTACTTC.